Listed here are 27 T cell receptor beta chains from one sample, sequenced in a study of blood T cell repertoires in COVID-19. TCRdb's table, derived via immunoSEQ multiplex PCR, lists solely in-frame clones and lacks some. The table lists tens of thousands of clones, 88% of them singletons. Sequences were obtained from peripheral blood. Receptors were obtained from a man aged 45-65 years with active COVID-19.

The chain uses TRBV5-6 and TRBJ1-1; 11 bases are shared with TRBD1. Germline V lookup: CDR1 SGHDT, CDR2 YYEEEE. With 5 bases clipped from V and 7 bases from J, the junction kept 7 bases outside the gene matches. CDR3 length: 14 residues. The CDR3 sequence is CASRRTGGDGEAFF. The CDR3 DNA follows: TGTGCCAGCAGGCGGACAGGGGGCGACGGTGAAGCTTTCTTT.

This clone was picked up a small number of times. The chain joins TRBV4-1 to TRBJ2-2, with D perhaps TRBD1 (5 bases). V shed 4 bases and J shed 3 bases, with 9 bases lying between them. The CDR3 has 14 amino acids. The V gene's germline CDR1 is MGHRA and CDR2 YSYEKL. The CDR3 nucleotides read TGCGCCAGCAGCCGAACAGGAGACACCGGGGAGCTGTTTTTT. Translation: CASSRTGDTGELFF.

The V call is TRBV12-3 or TRBV12-4, the J call TRBJ2-2; D may be TRBD1 (6 bases). The CDR3 contains 13 residues. Trimming left V 4 bases short and J 6 bases short, with 9 bases between. The CDR3, as DNA: TGTGCCAGCAGTTCTAGGACAGCCGGGGAGCTGTTTTTT. As protein: CASSSRTAGELFF.

This clone has more than one count but fewer than ten. The rearrangement joins TRBV28 to TRBJ2-2; TRBD1 is a possible D gene (6 bases). Germline-derived CDR1 and CDR2 are MDHEN and SYDVKM. This CDR3 comprises 14 residues. V lost 6 bases to trimming and J lost 4 bases, with 12 bases between them. CDR3 loop: CASSQQGTTGELFF. The DNA for the CDR3 is TGTGCCAGCAGCCAACAGGGTACCACCGGGGAGCTGTTTTTT.

The V call is TRBV3-1 (or the pseudogene TRBV3-2), the J call TRBJ2-7; TRBD2 might be the D (6 bases). CDR1 is LGHDT, CDR2 YNNKEL, per germline (reference sequence). Trimming cost V 1 base and J 1 base, with 11 bases left between them. This CDR3 contains 15 residues. The CDR3 DNA reads TGTGCCAGCAGCCAAGGAGTAGCGGCGTCCTACGAGCAGTACTTC. It yields the protein CASSQGVAASYEQYF.

The chain uses TRBV5-1 and TRBJ2-5; 11 bases map to TRBD1. Germline CDR1 and CDR2: SGHRS and YFSETQ. The CDR3 spans 14 residues. V was pared by 3 bases and J by 4 bases, with 2 bases of the junction left unmatched. The CDR3 DNA follows: TGCGCCAGCAGCTCGGGGACAGGGGGAGAGACCCAGTACTTC. It encodes CASSSGTGGETQYF. The full variable domain, rest sourced from reference TRBV5-1 and TRBJ2-5, is KAGVTQTPRYLIKTRGQQVTLSCSPISGHRSVSWYQQTPGQGLQFLFEYFSETQRNKGNFPGRFSGRQFSNSRSEMNVSTLELGDSALYLCASSSGTGGETQYFGPGTRLLVL.

This chain uses TRBV13 with TRBJ2-2, with D uncertain. V gave up 3 bases and J gave up 3 bases, with 23 bases separating them. CDR1 and CDR2 (germline): PRHDT, FYEKMQ (reference sequence). This CDR3 is built from 19 residues. CDR3 DNA sequence: TGTGCCAGCAGCTTGGAAATTCGGCGGAAGGAAGCTTACACCGGGGAGCTGTTTTTT. The encoded protein is CASSLEIRRKEAYTGELFF.

The chain uses TRBV27 and TRBJ2-7; 7 nucleotides agree with TRBD2. After removal of 8 bases from V and 2 bases from J, the junction contained 6 bases not matched to a gene. The CDR3 has 13 amino acids. Germline V lookup: CDR1 MNHEY, CDR2 SMNVEV (reference sequence). This CDR3 is CASRWGGAYEQYF. The CDR3, as DNA: TGTGCCAGCCGATGGGGGGGTGCCTACGAGCAGTACTTC.

This chain links TRBV4-1 with TRBJ2-3, with D possibly matching TRBD2 (6 bases). The V end lost 0 bases, the J end lost 2 bases, and 15 bases lay between the germline ends. Germline CDR1 MGHRA, CDR2 YSYEKL. The CDR3 totals 17 residues. CDR3 sequence reads: CASSQEGVGGLTDTQYF. CDR3 DNA: TGCGCCAGCAGCCAAGAAGGGGTTGGGGGACTCACAGATACGCAGTATTTT.

This chain connects TRBV9 to TRBJ1-2; maybe TRBD1 (6 bases). This CDR3 is built from 15 residues. Between the trimmed V and J ends, which lost 2 bases and 4 bases, there was a span of 15 bases. The germline gives CDR1 SGDLS, CDR2 YYNGEE. This chain's CDR3 is CASSVLPGHSYGYTF. DNA for the CDR3: TGTGCCAGCAGCGTCCTTCCGGGACACAGCTATGGCTACACCTTC. Using reference TRBV9 and TRBJ1-2 for the parts outside the CDR3, the full variable domain is DSGVTQTPKHLITATGQRVTLRCSPRSGDLSVYWYQQSLDQGLQFLIQYYNGEERAKGNILERFSAQQFPDLHSELNLSSLELGDSALYFCASSVLPGHSYGYTFGSGTRLTVV.

The genes are TRBV6-6 and TRBJ1-4; 7 nucleotides match TRBD1. There are 14 residues in the CDR3. The V segment lost 5 bases and the J segment 8 bases; nucleotides outside the gene matches: 8. Germline CDR1 reads MNHNY; CDR2 reads SVGAGI (reference sequence). The CDR3 nucleotides are TGTGCCAGCAGTCTACGGACAGGAGGGGAAAAACTGTTTTTT. Protein product: CASSLRTGGEKLFF.

This sequence joins TRBV6-6 and TRBJ1-1, with 7 bases identical to TRBD1. Germline-derived CDR1 and CDR2 are MNHNY and SVGAGI (reference sequence). After removal of 5 bases from V and 6 bases from J, the junction contained 9 bases not matched to a gene. CDR3 length: 14 amino acids. The CDR3 region is CASSPVEGAAEAFF. In nucleotides, the CDR3 is TGTGCCAGCAGTCCCGTTGAGGGGGCTGCTGAAGCTTTCTTT.

The chain has TRBV19 and TRBJ1-5; 7 bases are a match to TRBD1. The CDR3 has 15 amino acids. Germline CDR1 is LNHDA and CDR2 is SQIVND (reference sequence). Losses at the gene ends were 8 bases for V and 3 bases for J; bases not matched to a gene: 10. CDR3 sequence: CASLALTGTNQPQHF. DNA for the CDR3: TGTGCCAGTTTGGCGTTGACAGGGACCAATCAGCCCCAGCATTTT.

This clone was seen only once. V and J are TRBV6-5 and TRBJ2-1; unclear D gene. Germline-derived CDR1 and CDR2 are MNHEY and SVGAGI. The CDR3 extends over 15 amino acids. Trimming left V 6 bases short and J 0 bases short, with 12 bases between. CDR3: CASRFEASSYNEQFF. The CDR3 DNA reads TGTGCCAGCAGGTTCGAGGCCAGCTCCTACAATGAGCAGTTCTTC.

The chain joins TRBV5-1 to TRBJ2-7, with D unresolved. The CDR3 is made up of 12 amino acids. Germline-derived CDR1 and CDR2 are SGHRS and YFSETQ. Between the trimmed V and J ends, which lost 0 bases and 5 bases, there was a span of 6 bases. CDR3 protein: CASSLGSDEQYF. The DNA of the CDR3 is TGCGCCAGCAGCTTGGGGAGCGACGAGCAGTACTTC.

The V and J genes are TRBV25-1 and TRBJ2-7, with 10 bases that match TRBD2. CDR3 length equals 17 residues. V trimming: 3 bases; J trimming: 0 bases; junction bases outside the gene matches: 8. CDR1 MGHDK and CDR2 SYGVNS come from the germline V gene. CDR3 loop: CASSESSGRPHSYEQYF. In DNA, the CDR3 is TGTGCCAGCAGTGAGAGTAGCGGGAGGCCCCACTCCTACGAGCAGTACTTC.

V is TRBV6-2 or TRBV6-3 and J is TRBJ2-3; 8 bases align to TRBD2. The CDR3 spans 16 residues. J gave up 1 base and V 1 base, and 4 bases lay outside the gene matches. Per the germline V gene, CDR1 is MNHEY and CDR2 is SVGEGT. CDR3 sequence reads: CASSYFGGGRTDTQYF. In DNA form, the CDR3 reads TGTGCCAGCAGTTACTTCGGCGGGGGGCGCACAGATACGCAGTATTTT.

The V gene is TRBV4-2, the J gene TRBJ1-1; maybe TRBD1 (6 bases). V lost 3 bases, J lost 1 base, and 9 bases lay in between. The CDR3 is 14 residues long. CDR1 and CDR2 (germline): LGHNA, YNFKEQ. CDR3 DNA sequence: TGTGCCAGCAGCCAGGACAGACCGAACACTGAAGCTTTCTTT. It yields the protein CASSQDRPNTEAFF.

The rearrangement joins TRBV7-2 to TRBJ1-6; D is possibly TRBD1 (5 bases). CDR1 SGHTA and CDR2 FQGNSA come from the germline V gene. There are 17 residues in the CDR3. V was cut by 2 bases and J by 4 bases, with 15 bases left in between. This CDR3 is CASSLRGSERYNSPLHF. The CDR3 DNA follows: TGTGCCAGCAGCTTAAGGGGTTCGGAGCGATATAATTCACCCCTCCACTTT.

With regard to this clone: Compared with germline, one end of the junction differs, possibly owing to a read error. The chain has TRBV7-2 and TRBJ2-7, with D maybe TRBD1 (5 bases). The CDR3 totals 15 residues. From germline, CDR1 is SGHTA and CDR2 FQGNSA. CDR3 protein: CASSTTGDFYDNANF. CDR3 nucleotides: TGTGCCAGCAGCACTACAGGAGATTTTTACGACAATGCAAACTTC. Full variable domain (rest looked up from reference TRBV7-2 and TRBJ2-7): GAGVSQSPSNKVTEKGKDVELRCDPISGHTALYWYRQSLGQGLEFLIYFQGNSAPDKSGLPSDRFSAERTGGSVSTLTIQRTQQEDSAVYLCASSTTGDFYDNANFGPGTRLTVT.

The gene calls are TRBV6-4 and TRBJ2-1, with TRBD1 matching over 9 bases. Trimming at V came to 6 bases and at J to 6 bases, leaving 9 bases not matched to a gene. Germline V gene lookup returns CDR1 MRHNA and CDR2 SNTAGT. The CDR3 is made up of 15 amino acids. CDR3 DNA: TGTGCCAGCAGCGTCGACAGGGGGTATCGCAATGAGCAGTTCTTC. Translation: CASSVDRGYRNEQFF.

This clone was detected ten times or more. V and J are TRBV6-5 and TRBJ1-1, with D perhaps TRBD1 (5 bases). Trimming took 6 bases from V and 1 from J, leaving 9 bases between them. Germline V gene lookup returns CDR1 MNHEY and CDR2 SVGAGI. This CDR3 is 13 amino acids long. The CDR3 reads CASSLTGNTEAFF. The CDR3 DNA reads TGTGCCAGCAGCCTTACAGGGAACACTGAAGCTTTCTTT.

The chain has TRBV30 and TRBJ1-1; maybe TRBD1 (5 bases). Per the germline V gene, CDR1 is GTSNPN and CDR2 is SVGIG (reference sequence). There are 15 residues in the CDR3. The V and J ends lost 4 bases and 4 bases respectively, with 19 bases between them. This CDR3 reads CAWTWGRVVSTEAFF. CDR3 bases: TGTGCCTGGACCTGGGGGAGGGTGGTTAGCACTGAAGCTTTCTTT.

The chain carries TRBV28 and TRBJ2-1; D is possibly TRBD1 (6 bases). Trimming took off 4 bases at V and 3 bases at J, with 13 bases between the two ends. Germline CDR1 is MDHEN and CDR2 is SYDVKM. The CDR3 consists of 15 residues. The DNA of the CDR3 is TGTGCCAGCAGTTCAACGGGACACAACTACAATGAGCAGTTCTTC. As protein: CASSSTGHNYNEQFF. Based on the CDR3 plus reference TRBV28 and TRBJ2-1, the full variable domain is DVKVTQSSRYLVKRTGEKVFLECVQDMDHENMFWYRQDPGLGLRLIYFSYDVKMKEKGDIPEGYSVSREKKERFSLILESASTNQTSMYLCASSSTGHNYNEQFFGPGTRLTVL.

The chain combines TRBV9 with TRBJ1-1; D perhaps matches TRBD1 (5 bases). V lost 0 bases, J lost 1 base, and 16 bases lay in between. CDR1 and CDR2 from the germline V gene are SGDLS and YYNGEE. The CDR3 spans 17 residues. The CDR3 sequence: CASSVDGGGRANTEAFF. The CDR3 DNA reads as TGTGCCAGCAGCGTAGATGGTGGTGGCAGGGCGAACACTGAAGCTTTCTTT.

The J gene is TRBJ1-6, the V gene TRBV7-8, with unresolved D. V lost 5 bases to trimming and J lost 6 bases, with 14 bases between them. The CDR3 is 15 residues long. Germline CDR1 reads SGHVS; CDR2 reads FQNEAQ. The CDR3 region is CASSPRRVGNSPLHF. DNA of the CDR3: TGTGCCAGCAGCCCCAGGAGGGTCGGTAATTCACCCCTCCACTTT.

This sequence joins TRBV4-3 and TRBJ1-1, with D possibly matching TRBD1 (5 bases). Germline CDR1 LGHNA, CDR2 YSLEER. This CDR3 contains 17 residues. The ends were cut back, 4 bases at V and 1 base at J, with 19 bases in the middle. The CDR3 here is CASSPGLVYQGNTEAFF. For the CDR3, the DNA is TGCGCCAGCAGCCCCGGCCTGGTATACCAGGGGAACACTGAAGCTTTCTTT.